This entry describes one TCR beta chain. Its antigen is as yet unknown. This entry belongs to a study of graft-versus-host responses after intestinal transplantation. Overall study context: Each patient got anti-thymocyte globulin induction, then tacrolimus and steroids for around three years.

Points from the study as a whole: GvH clones detected in recipient marrow included some appearing first in ileum or blood.

This CDR3 is 15 amino acids long. Germline lookup yields CDR1 SGHVS and CDR2 FQNEAQ. J lost 6 bases, V lost 4 bases, and 1 base had no gene match. Assay used: immunoSEQ multiplex PCR; TCRdb lists only in-frame clones, some missing. The table shows 84,000 or so clones, with roughly 92% occurring only once. The sequenced sample was unstimulated CD4+ T cells sorted from spleen or lymph node cells, obtained before intestinal transplant. The receptor was isolated from a human donor who received an intestinal transplant. J is TRBJ2-2 and V is TRBV7-8; 14 bases line up with TRBD2. CDR3: CASSWGLAGAGELFF. The CDR3 region has the DNA TGTGCCAGCAGCTGGGGACTAGCGGGAGCCGGGGAGCTGTTTTTT.